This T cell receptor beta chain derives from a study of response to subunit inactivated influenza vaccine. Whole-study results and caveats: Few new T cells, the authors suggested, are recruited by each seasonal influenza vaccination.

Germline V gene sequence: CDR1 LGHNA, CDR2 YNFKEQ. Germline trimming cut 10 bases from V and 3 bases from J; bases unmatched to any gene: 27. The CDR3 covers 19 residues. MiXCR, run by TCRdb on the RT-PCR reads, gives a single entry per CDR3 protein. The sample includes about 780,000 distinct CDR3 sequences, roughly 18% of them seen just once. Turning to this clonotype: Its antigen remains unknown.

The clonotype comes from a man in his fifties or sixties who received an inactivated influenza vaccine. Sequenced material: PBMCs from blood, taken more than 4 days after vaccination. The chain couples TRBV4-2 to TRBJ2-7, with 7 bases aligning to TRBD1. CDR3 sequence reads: CAMSPGRQGPEKPFYEQYF. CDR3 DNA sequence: TGTGCCATGAGCCCCGGGCGACAGGGACCCGAGAAACCCTTCTACGAGCAGTACTTC.